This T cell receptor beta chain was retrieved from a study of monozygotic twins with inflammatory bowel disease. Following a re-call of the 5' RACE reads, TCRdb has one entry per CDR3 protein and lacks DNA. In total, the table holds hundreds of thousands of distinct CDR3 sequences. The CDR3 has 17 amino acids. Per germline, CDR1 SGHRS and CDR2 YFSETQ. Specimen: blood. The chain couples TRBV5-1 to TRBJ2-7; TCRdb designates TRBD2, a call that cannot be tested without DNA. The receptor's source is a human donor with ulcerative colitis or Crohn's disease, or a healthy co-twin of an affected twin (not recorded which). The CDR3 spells CASSLTSGGAKAYEQYF.